A selection of T cell receptor beta chains follows, all from one sample in a study of memory CD4+ T cells and cytomegalovirus serostatus. The repertoire was sequenced with immunoSEQ multiplex PCR; TCRdb's copy has only in-frame clones and lacks some. The data show 50,000 to 65,000 clones, with approximately 78% seen just once and less than 1% held by the top ten. The specimen was memory CD4+ T cells from blood. The receptors were gathered from an adult in good health and CMV-seronegative. The CDR3 runs from the conserved cysteine through the conserved F or W. A D gene is named only where the DNA matches it firmly. Rows give clone size only sometimes, using once, few, many, or a class for an expanded clone.

TRBD2	NA	TRBJ2-7	TRBV11-2	CASSLDTLGGAMYEQYF	TGTGCCAGCAGCTTAGATACGTTGGGAGGGGCGATGTACGAGCAGTACTTC
TRBD1	NA	TRBJ1-6	TRBV6-4	CASSRGTGPNSPLHF	TGTGCCAGCAGCCGAGGGACAGGACCAAATTCACCCCTCCACTTT
TRBD1	few	TRBJ1-2	TRBV7-9	CASSLRDRANYGYTF	TGTGCCAGCAGCCTCCGGGACAGGGCCAACTATGGCTACACCTTC
NA	NA	TRBJ2-3	TRBV30	CAGNKRGDTDTQYF	TGTGCCGGGAATAAACGGGGCGACACAGATACGCAGTATTTT
TRBD1	NA	TRBJ1-6	TRBV27	CASSPRQGTINSPLHF	TGTGCCAGCAGTCCCCGACAGGGGACCATAAATTCACCCCTCCACTTT
TRBD1	NA	TRBJ1-4	TRBV5-6	CASSARQGAHRKLFF	TGTGCCAGCAGCGCCCGGCAGGGGGCGCACCGGAAACTGTTTTTT
TRBD2	NA	TRBJ2-7	TRBV5-6	CASSFPGLANEQYF	TGTGCCAGCAGCTTTCCGGGACTAGCGAACGAGCAGTACTTC
NA	few	TRBJ1-3	TRBV30	CAWSASGSSGNTIYF	TGTGCCTGGAGTGCGTCCGGGAGCTCTGGAAACACCATATATTTT
TRBD1	NA	TRBJ2-2	TRBV6-5	CASSSFGQGALGELFF	TGTGCCAGCAGTTCCTTCGGGCAGGGGGCCCTCGGGGAGCTGTTTTTT
NA	NA	TRBJ2-7	TRBV2	CASSPTQGRNHEQYF	TGTGCCAGCAGCCCGACCCAGGGGCGTAACCACGAGCAGTACTTC